This TCR beta chain was identified during a study of beta chain features in type 1 diabetes. Overall study context: Age, gender and cell yields were alike across patients and healthy donors. Examination spanned about 110 million sorted cells from all samples.

The V gene end was trimmed by 10 bases and the J gene end by 8 bases; junction bases not matched to a gene: 7. The CDR3 length is 12 residues. Per the germline V gene, CDR1 is SNHLY and CDR2 is FYNNEI. General observations from the study: Relative to healthy donors, patients appeared to have naive, central memory and Treg TCRB repertoires that were more similar. A definitive answer on HLA type influencing TCRB rearrangement was not reached here.

About this clone: Antigen: not known.

The investigators reverse transcribed all of the isolated RNA, so they sequenced expressed TCRB transcripts. The repertoire was sequenced with immunoSEQ multiplex PCR; TCRdb's copy has only in-frame clones and lacks some. The repertoire holds about 900,000 clones, roughly 15% seen once, with 0.023% in the top ten. The specimen was naive CD4+ T cells from blood. The sequence derives from a woman younger than 35 in good health. The chain uses TRBV2 and TRBJ1-4; 7 nucleotides agree with TRBD1. The CDR3 is CATRQGGEKLFF. DNA of the CDR3: TGTGCCACCCGACAGGGTGGGGAAAAACTGTTTTTT.